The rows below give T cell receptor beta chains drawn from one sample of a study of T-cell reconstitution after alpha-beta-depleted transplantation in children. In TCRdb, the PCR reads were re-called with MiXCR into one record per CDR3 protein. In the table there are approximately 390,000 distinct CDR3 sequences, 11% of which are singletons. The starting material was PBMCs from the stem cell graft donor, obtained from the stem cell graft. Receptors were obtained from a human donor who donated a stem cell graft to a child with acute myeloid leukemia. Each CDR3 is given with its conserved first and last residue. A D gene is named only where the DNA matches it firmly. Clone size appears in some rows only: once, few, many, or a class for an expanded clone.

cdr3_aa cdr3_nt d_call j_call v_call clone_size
CATSHLFDRGLHEKLFF TGTGCCACCAGTCACCTTTTTGACAGGGGGCTCCACGAAAAACTGTTTTTT TRBD1 TRBJ1-4 TRBV24-1 .
CASSSPAGGWEQYF TGTGCCAGCAGTTCCCCAGCGGGAGGCTGGGAGCAGTACTTC TRBD2 TRBJ2-7 TRBV12-3/TRBV12-4 few
CASKNLRDRGIIDTGELFF TGCGCCAGCAAAAACCTCCGGGACAGGGGAATAATTGACACCGGGGAGCTGTTTTTT TRBD1 TRBJ2-2 TRBV5-1 .
CATGQGMTEAFF TGTGCCACAGGACAGGGGATGACTGAAGCTTTCTTT TRBD1 TRBJ1-1 TRBV19 few
CASSRSRGAEAFF TGTGCCAGCTCACGTTCAAGGGGGGCTGAAGCTTTCTTT . TRBJ1-1 TRBV18 .
CASTPGTANSYNEQFF TGTGCCAGCACCCCTGGGACAGCCAACTCCTACAATGAGCAGTTCTTC TRBD1 TRBJ2-1 TRBV12-3/TRBV12-4 few
CASSELRTGGIGNTIYF TGTGCCAGCAGTGAACTAAGGACAGGGGGCATTGGAAACACCATATATTTT TRBD1 TRBJ1-3 TRBV25-1 .
CSALAVSTDTQYF TGCAGTGCCTTAGCGGTTAGCACAGATACGCAGTATTTT . TRBJ2-3 TRBV20-1 .
CASSLNGASSGELFF TGTGCCAGTAGCCTAAACGGGGCCAGTAGCGGGGAGCTGTTTTTT . TRBJ2-2 TRBV19 .
CASSLIGEQFF TGTGCCAGCAGCTTAATAGGGGAGCAGTTCTTC . TRBJ2-1 TRBV7-9 .
CASSLGLQETQYF TGTGCCAGCAGCTTGGGTCTTCAAGAGACCCAGTACTTC . TRBJ2-5 TRBV18 many
CSAFRATGHTEAFF TGCAGTGCTTTCAGGGCAACCGGGCACACTGAAGCTTTCTTT . TRBJ1-1 TRBV20-1 few
CATSPGASGVTDTQYF TGTGCCACCAGCCCGGGGGCTAGCGGGGTAACAGATACGCAGTATTTT TRBD2 TRBJ2-3 TRBV15 .
CASSISAGTISYNEQFF TGTGCCAGTAGTATTTCTGCAGGCACTATATCCTACAATGAGCAGTTCTTC . TRBJ2-1 TRBV19 .
CASSQEAGTTEGTEAFF TGCGCCAGCAGCCAAGAAGCTGGGACAACCGAGGGCACTGAAGCTTTCTTT . TRBJ1-1 TRBV4-1 .
CASSLGQIYNEQFF TGTGCCAGCAGCTTGGGACAGATATACAATGAGCAGTTCTTC TRBD1 TRBJ2-1 TRBV7-9 few
CASSLGLAGGSLTDTQYF TGTGCCAGCAGTTTAGGTTTAGCGGGGGGCAGTCTTACAGATACGCAGTATTTT TRBD2 TRBJ2-3 TRBV12-3/TRBV12-4 .
CASMVGAGELFF TGTGCCAGCATGGTGGGGGCCGGGGAGCTGTTTTTT . TRBJ2-2 TRBV6-6 few
CASSSDFRQYF TGTGCCAGCAGCTCGGACTTTCGGCAGTACTTC . TRBJ2-7 TRBV7-9 .
CASSLSSNQPQHF TGTGCCAGCAGCTTATCCAGCAATCAGCCCCAGCATTTT . TRBJ1-5 TRBV7-2 many
CASSFKRTGELFF TGTGCCAGCAGCTTTAAGAGGACCGGGGAGCTGTTTTTT . TRBJ2-2 TRBV7-2 few
CASSLGSGSIETQYF TGTGCTAGCAGCTTAGGAAGCGGGAGCATTGAGACCCAGTACTTC TRBD2 TRBJ2-5 TRBV7-7 .
CASSSPLDWNEQFF TGTGCCAGCAGCTCCCCACTGGATTGGAATGAGCAGTTCTTC . TRBJ2-1 TRBV7-2 few
CASSPPPSASSGANVLTF TGCGCCAGCAGCCCCCCCCCCAGCGCCAGCTCTGGGGCCAACGTCCTGACTTTC . TRBJ2-6 TRBV4-1 few
CSATDRAGNPNYGYTF TGCAGTGCCACTGATCGTGCAGGGAACCCTAACTATGGCTACACCTTC . TRBJ1-2 TRBV20-1 .
CSAGNSYGTDTQYF TGCAGTGCTGGGAACAGCTACGGCACAGATACGCAGTATTTT . TRBJ2-3 TRBV20-1 .
CASSLGAGPYTEAFF TGTGCCAGCAGCTTGGGGGCAGGGCCTTACACTGAAGCTTTCTTT . TRBJ1-1 TRBV5-4 many
CASSLADGSPEQFF TGCGCCAGCAGCTTGGCCGACGGATCCCCTGAGCAGTTCTTC . TRBJ2-1 TRBV5-1 few
CASSLWVQTDTQYF TGTGCCAGCAGCCTTTGGGTCCAAACAGATACGCAGTATTTT . TRBJ2-3 TRBV3-1 few
CASSPGGVVPHSEQFF TGTGCCAGCAGCCCTGGGGGGGTCGTACCCCACAGTGAGCAGTTCTTC TRBD2 TRBJ2-1 TRBV7-2 .
CSALPLRGNQPQHF TGCAGTGCTCTCCCCCTCCGTGGCAATCAGCCCCAGCATTTT . TRBJ1-5 TRBV20-1 many
CASSFSRDLNTEAFF TGTGCCAGCAGTTTTTCCAGGGACCTCAACACTGAAGCTTTCTTT . TRBJ1-1 TRBV27 .